This paragraph reports one TCR beta chain. The antigen remains undetermined. Since a much larger clone is just one base distant, this may be a read error. This specimen belongs to a study of T cells in Graves' hyperthyroidism and ophthalmopathy. Whole-study findings and limits: In the blood, most expanded thyroid clonotypes above 0.001 appeared as well.

TCR beta CDR3 region amplification was performed from RNA transcripts. During a first-round RT-PCR of the TCR CDR3, the HTBI primer set was used. Each CDR3 protein is one row after TCRdb ran MiXCR on the multiplex PCR reads. The table lists under 450,000 distinct CDR3 sequences, roughly 13% of them singletons. The V segment lost 5 bases and the J segment 1 base; nucleotides outside the gene matches: 4. CDR3 length: 14 amino acids. Germline CDR1 is MNHEY and CDR2 is SMNVEV (reference sequence). The V call is TRBV27, the J call TRBJ1-2, with TRBD1 identical over 7 bases. The source is a man aged 25 to 40 with Graves' hyperthyroidism that later progressed to Graves' ophthalmopathy. The material sequenced was blood. Written as DNA, the CDR3 is TGTGCCAGCAGTCCGAACAGGGGTAACTATGGCTACACCTTC. This sequence encodes CASSPNRGNYGYTF.